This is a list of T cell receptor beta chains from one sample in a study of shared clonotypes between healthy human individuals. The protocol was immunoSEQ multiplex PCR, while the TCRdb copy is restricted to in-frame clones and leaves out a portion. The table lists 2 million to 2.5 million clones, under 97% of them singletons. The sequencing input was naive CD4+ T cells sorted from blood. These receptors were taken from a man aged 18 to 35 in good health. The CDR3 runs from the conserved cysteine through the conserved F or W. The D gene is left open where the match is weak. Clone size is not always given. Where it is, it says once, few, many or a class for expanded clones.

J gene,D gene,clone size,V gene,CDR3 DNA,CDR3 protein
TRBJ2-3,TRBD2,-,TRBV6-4,TGTGCCAGCAGGAAAGGGACTAGCGGGGGCACAGATACGCAGTATTTT,CASRKGTSGGTDTQYF
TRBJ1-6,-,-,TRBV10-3,TGTGCCATCAGTGAGTCGGGCGAGGGAAATTCACCCCTCCACTTT,CAISESGEGNSPLHF
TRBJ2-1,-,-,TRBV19,TGTGCCAGTAGTATGATAGCCGGCTCCTACAATGAGCAGTTCTTC,CASSMIAGSYNEQFF
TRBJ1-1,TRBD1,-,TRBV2,TGTGCCAGCAGTGATGACAGGGGGACTGAAGCTTTCTTT,CASSDDRGTEAFF
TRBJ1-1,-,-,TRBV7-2,TGTGCCAGCAGCTTAAAAATTGAAGCTTTCTTT,CASSLKIEAFF
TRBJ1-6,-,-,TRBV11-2,TGTGCCAGCTGCGGAGGTTCTGGGTCACCCCTCCACTTT,CASCGGSGSPLHF
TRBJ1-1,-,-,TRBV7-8,TGTGCCAGCAGCCCTAAGCGGCACCCCATGAACACTGAAGCTTTCTTT,CASSPKRHPMNTEAFF
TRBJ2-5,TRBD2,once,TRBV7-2,TGTGCCAGCAGCTTAGTAGGGACTAGCGGGGTGAAAGAGACCCAGTACTTC,CASSLVGTSGVKETQYF
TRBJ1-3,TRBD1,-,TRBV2,TGTGCCAGCAGGAGGGACAGGGGTTCTTCTGGAAACACCATATATTTT,CASRRDRGSSGNTIYF
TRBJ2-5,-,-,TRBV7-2,TGTGCCAGCAGCTTACAGGGCCTCCCAAGCCCCCAGTACTTC,CASSLQGLPSPQYF
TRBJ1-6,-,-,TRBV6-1,TGTGCCAGCAGATCGGACAGTTATAATTCACCCCTCCACTTT,CASRSDSYNSPLHF
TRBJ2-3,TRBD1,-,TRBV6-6,TGTGCCAGCAGTTACGGGACAGGAGTTACAGATACGCAGTATTTT,CASSYGTGVTDTQYF
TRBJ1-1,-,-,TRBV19,TGTGCCAGTAGCCAGAGCACTGAAGCTTTCTTT,CASSQSTEAFF
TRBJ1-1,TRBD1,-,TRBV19,TGTGCCAGTAGACAGACAGGGCTCATGAACACTGAAGCTTTCTTT,CASRQTGLMNTEAFF
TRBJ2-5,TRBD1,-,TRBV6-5,TGTGCCAGCAGTCGGGACAGGGGGCAGGGAGAGACCCAGTACTTC,CASSRDRGQGETQYF
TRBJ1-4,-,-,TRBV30,TGTGCCTGGAGTGTACATCGAGGGGCTAATGAAAAACTGTTTTTT,CAWSVHRGANEKLFF
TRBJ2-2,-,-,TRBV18,TGTGCCAGCTCATTCGGGGGCCGGGAGCTGTTTTTT,CASSFGGRELFF
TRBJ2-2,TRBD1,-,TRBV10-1,TGCGCCAGCGGGACAGGGGTGAACACCGGGGAGCTGTTTTTT,CASGTGVNTGELFF
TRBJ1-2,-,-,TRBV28,TGTGCCAGCAGTTTGCCGCGACAGGAAGCTAACTATGGCTACACCTTC,CASSLPRQEANYGYTF
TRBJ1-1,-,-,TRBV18,TGTGCCAGCTCACTGGCCGGGACCCTGAACACTGAAGCTTTCTTT,CASSLAGTLNTEAFF
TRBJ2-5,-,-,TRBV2,TGTGCCAGCAGCAGGGAGAAGGCCCAGTACTTC,CASSREKAQYF
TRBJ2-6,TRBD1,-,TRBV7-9,TGTGCCAGCAGCTCCAGGACAGGGAAAATAAGCTCTGGGGCCAACGTCCTGACTTTC,CASSSRTGKISSGANVLTF
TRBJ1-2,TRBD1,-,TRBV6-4,TGTGCCAACAATCCGGGACAGGGTGTCAACTATGGCTACACCTTC,CANNPGQGVNYGYTF
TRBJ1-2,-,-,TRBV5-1,TGCGCCAGCAGCTTGGGTGACAGCTATGGCTACACCTTC,CASSLGDSYGYTF
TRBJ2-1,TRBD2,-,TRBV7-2,TGTGCCAGCAGATCGGGACTAGGCAATGAGCAGTTCTTC,CASRSGLGNEQFF
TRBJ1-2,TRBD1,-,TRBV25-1,TGTGCCAGCAGTGAGACCGGGACAGGGGTAAGGGGCTACACCTTC,CASSETGTGVRGYTF
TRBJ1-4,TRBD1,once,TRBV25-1,TGTGCCAGCAGCGGGACAGCCGTAACTAATGAAAAACTGTTTTTT,CASSGTAVTNEKLFF
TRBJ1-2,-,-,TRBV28,TGTGCCAGCAGTTCCACAGCCAGCTATGGCTACACCTTC,CASSSTASYGYTF
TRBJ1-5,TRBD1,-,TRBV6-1,TGTGCCAGCAGGTTCGGACAGGCAAATCAGCCCCAGCATTTT,CASRFGQANQPQHF
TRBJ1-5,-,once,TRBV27,TGTGCCAGCAGTTTGTCTCCCTATGGCAATCAGCCCCAGCATTTT,CASSLSPYGNQPQHF
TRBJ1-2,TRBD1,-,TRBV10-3,TGTGCCATCAGCCCCGGACAGGGGAATTATGGCTACACCTTC,CAISPGQGNYGYTF
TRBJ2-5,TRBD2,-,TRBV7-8,TGTGCCAGCAGCTTAGCGCTAGCGGGAGGGCCTGAGACCCAGTACTTC,CASSLALAGGPETQYF
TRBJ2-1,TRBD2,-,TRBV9,TGTGCCAGCAGCGTAGTCCCTAGCGGGGGGGCACAGTTCTTC,CASSVVPSGGAQFF
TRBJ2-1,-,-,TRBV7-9,TGTGCCAGCAGCAATGCAGGAACACCCTACAATGAGCAGTTCTTC,CASSNAGTPYNEQFF
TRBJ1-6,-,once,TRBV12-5,TGTGCTAGTGGGGGGGACACTTATTCACCCCTCCACTTT,CASGGDTYSPLHF
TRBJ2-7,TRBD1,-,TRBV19,TGTGCCAGTAGTACAACCGGGACAGGGTGGAACGAGCAGTACTTC,CASSTTGTGWNEQYF
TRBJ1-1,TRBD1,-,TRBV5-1,TGCGCCAGCAGCTTGGCCGGGCAGGGGGCGGAAGCTTTCTTT,CASSLAGQGAEAFF
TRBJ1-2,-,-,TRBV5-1,TGCGCCAGCAGCGGCGCCGGGACGGGCTATGGCTACACCTTC,CASSGAGTGYGYTF
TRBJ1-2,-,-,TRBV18,TGTGCCAGCTCACCACCGACGACATTCGAACCTAGCCTGGTGGTCGGTGGCTACACCTTC,CASSPPTTFEPSLVVGGYTF
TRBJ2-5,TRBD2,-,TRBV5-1,TGCGCCAGCAGCGCGGGGGGCCTGGGGACAGAGACCCAGTACTTC,CASSAGGLGTETQYF
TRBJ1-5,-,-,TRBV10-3,TGTGCCATCAGTGAGTCTTCTAGTCCCCATCAGCCCCAGCATTTT,CAISESSSPHQPQHF
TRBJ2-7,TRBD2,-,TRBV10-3,TGTGCCATCAGTGCGCGGGCGGGGGCCTACGAGCAGTACTTC,CAISARAGAYEQYF
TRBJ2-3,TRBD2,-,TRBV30,TGTGCCTGGAGTGTACGGGCTAGCGGGGTAGATACGCAGTATTTT,CAWSVRASGVDTQYF
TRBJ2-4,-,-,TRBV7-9,TGTGCCAGCAGCTTAAGGACCAAAAACATTCAGTACTTC,CASSLRTKNIQYF
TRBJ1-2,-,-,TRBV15,TGTGCCACCAGCAGAGATTCCCCTACAGGCCTCTATGGCTACACCTTC,CATSRDSPTGLYGYTF
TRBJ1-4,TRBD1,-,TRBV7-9,TGTGCCAGCAGGGGGACAGGGGCAACTAATGAAAAACTGTTTTTT,CASRGTGATNEKLFF